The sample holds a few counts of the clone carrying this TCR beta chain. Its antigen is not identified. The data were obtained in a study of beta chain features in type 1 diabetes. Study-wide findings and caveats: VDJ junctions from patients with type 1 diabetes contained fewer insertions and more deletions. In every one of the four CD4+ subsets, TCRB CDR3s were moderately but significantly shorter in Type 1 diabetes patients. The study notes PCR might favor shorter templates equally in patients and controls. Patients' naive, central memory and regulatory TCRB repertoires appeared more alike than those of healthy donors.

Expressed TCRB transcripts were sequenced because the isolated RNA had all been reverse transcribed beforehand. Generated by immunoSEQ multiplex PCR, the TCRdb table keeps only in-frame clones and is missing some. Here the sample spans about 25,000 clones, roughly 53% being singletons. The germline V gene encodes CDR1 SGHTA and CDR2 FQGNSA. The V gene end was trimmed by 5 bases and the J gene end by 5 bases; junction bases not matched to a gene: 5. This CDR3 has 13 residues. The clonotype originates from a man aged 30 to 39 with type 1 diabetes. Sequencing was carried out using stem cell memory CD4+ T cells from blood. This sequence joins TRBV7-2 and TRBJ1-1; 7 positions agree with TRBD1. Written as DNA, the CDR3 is TGTGCCAGCAGCACGCAGGGGGTAACTGAAGCTTTCTTT. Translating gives CASSTQGVTEAFF.